The 17 T cell receptor beta chains below all came from one sample that was sequenced in a study of Graves' ophthalmopathy and Graves' hyperthyroidism. TCR beta CDR3 regions were amplified from RNA transcripts. The first-round RT-PCR employed HTBI primers together with the Qiagen OneStep RT-PCR kit. A multiplex PCR was then performed as the second round. Using its own MiXCR run on the multiplex PCR reads, TCRdb lists one record per CDR3 protein. The sample holds some 160,000 distinct CDR3 sequences, 30% to 45% seen once. The sample was peripheral blood. These receptors originate from a man under 40 with Graves' ophthalmopathy.

In its sample, this clonotype was seen many times. The chain recombines TRBV29-1 with TRBJ2-2; TRBD2 agrees at 13 bases. The trim removed 4 bases at V and 0 bases at J, leaving 2 bases unmatched. Per germline, CDR1 SQVTM and CDR2 ANQGSEA. There are 16 residues in the CDR3. The CDR3 reads CSVGGLAGSNTGELFF. CDR3 bases: TGCAGCGTTGGGGGACTAGCGGGATCGAACACCGGGGAGCTGTTTTTT.

V and J are TRBV20-1 and TRBJ1-1; 9 bases line up with TRBD1. CDR3 length: 11 amino acids. V lost 6 bases to trimming and J lost 7 bases; unmatched junction nucleotides: 3. Germline assignment: CDR1 DFQATT and CDR2 SNEGSKA (reference sequence). The CDR3 bases are TGCAGTGCCCAGGACAGGGGTGAAGCTTTCTTT. Translation gives CSAQDRGEAFF.

This clonotype came up many times. This chain's CDR3 is CASSSNSWNTIYF. The CDR3 bases are TGTGCCAGCAGCTCCAATTCGTGGAACACCATATATTTT. V usage is TRBV27 and J usage is TRBJ1-3; D ambiguous. Germline V lookup: CDR1 MNHEY, CDR2 SMNVEV (reference sequence). V was shortened by 6 bases and J by 7 bases, with 13 bases between the two germline ends. The CDR3 length is 13 residues.

In this sample, this clonotype turned up a few times. The chain uses TRBV6-1 and TRBJ1-2; D gene unclear. Germline CDR1 MNHNS, CDR2 SASEGT. The V end lost 4 bases, the J end lost 5 bases, and 17 bases lay between the germline ends. The CDR3 runs to 15 residues. The CDR3 loop is CASSATGLDGYGYTF. Written as DNA, the CDR3 is TGTGCCAGCAGTGCCACCGGACTTGACGGATATGGCTACACCTTC.

This rearrangement joins TRBV6-1 to TRBJ2-7, with D possibly matching TRBD2 (6 bases). V was clipped by 3 bases and J by 2 bases, with 11 bases between them. The CDR3 contains 14 residues. In germline, CDR1 is MNHNS, CDR2 SASEGT. The CDR3 sequence: CASSDLAGPYEQYF. CDR3 nucleotide sequence: TGTGCCAGCAGTGATTTGGCGGGGCCCTACGAGCAGTACTTC.

This clonotype was picked up many times. The chain is built from TRBV4-2 and TRBJ2-7; the match to TRBD2 covers 12 bases. Germline V gene lookup returns CDR1 LGHNA and CDR2 YNFKEQ. V dropped 1 base and J dropped 13; count of bases not matched to a gene: 11. The CDR3 has 15 amino acids. The CDR3 sequence: CASSQVEPSGRALYF. The DNA for the CDR3 is TGTGCCAGCAGCCAAGTAGAACCTAGCGGGAGGGCCCTTTACTTC.

In this sample, this clonotype turned up many times. The J gene is TRBJ1-5, the V gene TRBV7-2, with unresolved D. From germline, CDR1 is SGHTA and CDR2 FQGNSA. CDR3 size: 13 residues. Trimming cost V 5 bases and J 0 bases, with 5 bases left between them. This chain's CDR3 is CASSENSNQPQHF. CDR3 nucleotide sequence: TGTGCCAGCAGCGAGAATAGCAATCAGCCCCAGCATTTT.

The chain employs TRBV12-5 and TRBJ2-5; D uncertain. The length of the CDR3 is 15 residues. V lost 0 bases and J 0 bases, leaving 8 bases between the germline ends. In germline, CDR1 is LGHNT, CDR2 FRNRAP. The chain's CDR3 is CASGLVLGYQETQYF. The CDR3 nucleotides are TGTGCTAGTGGTTTGGTATTAGGTTACCAAGAGACCCAGTACTTC.

The table lists this clonotype with many counts. J is TRBJ2-7 and V is TRBV6-4; 9 bases align to TRBD2. Germline CDR1 reads MRHNA; CDR2 reads SNTAGT. CDR3 length: 17 amino acids. The junction had 12 bases not matched to a gene; V was cut back by 6 bases and J by 0 bases. The CDR3 sequence is CASRGALAGGYSYEQYF. The CDR3, as DNA: TGTGCCAGCAGGGGCGCACTAGCGGGCGGATACTCCTACGAGCAGTACTTC.

This chain connects TRBV7-9 to TRBJ2-5; no clear D gene. V lost 5 bases and J lost 5, with 21 bases in between. The CDR3 is 16 amino acids. The germline V gene has CDR1 SEHNR and CDR2 FQNEAQ (reference sequence). In DNA, the CDR3 is TGTGCCAGCAGCCCCGAGGACGTAAGGGTGCGGGAGACCCAGTACTTC. The encoded protein is CASSPEDVRVRETQYF.

This clonotype was counted many times. The rearrangement joins TRBV7-2 to TRBJ2-7, with TRBD1 as a possible D gene (6 bases). This CDR3 has 14 residues. Deletions cut 4 bases from V and 3 bases from J, with 13 bases between. The germline gives CDR1 SGHTA, CDR2 FQGNSA. The CDR3 bases are TGTGCCAGCAGCTCCTGGACAGCGAGCTACGAGCAGTACTTC. Translated: CASSSWTASYEQYF.

Many counts were recorded for this clonotype. This sequence joins TRBV4-2 and TRBJ1-1, with 7 positions matching TRBD1. Germline values: CDR1 LGHNA, CDR2 YNFKEQ. The length of the CDR3 is 17 residues. V trimming: 0 bases; J trimming: 0 bases; junction bases outside the gene matches: 7. CDR3 sequence reads: CASSQDQGVTVNTEAFF. In DNA form, the CDR3 reads TGTGCCAGCAGCCAAGATCAGGGGGTGACAGTGAACACTGAAGCTTTCTTT.

The chain joins TRBV6-1 to TRBJ2-7, with TRBD1 matching 9 bases. The germline gives CDR1 MNHNS, CDR2 SASEGT. After removal of 5 bases from V and 1 base from J, the junction contained 6 bases not matched to a gene. This CDR3 is built from 15 residues. The CDR3 DNA follows: TGTGCCAGCAGTCCAAGGGACAGGGCTTCCTACGAGCAGTACTTC. This gives the protein CASSPRDRASYEQYF.

This clonotype was detected only a few times. The genes are TRBV12-3 or TRBV12-4 and TRBJ1-5; the D is unclear. The CDR3 runs 15 residues. Trimming removed 1 base from V and 0 bases from J, with 7 bases in between. CDR3 bases: TGTGCCAGCAGTTTAGGCCTATATAGCAATCAGCCCCAGCATTTT. Its translation: CASSLGLYSNQPQHF.

This clonotype has just a few counts. This chain uses TRBV7-2 with TRBJ2-7; the match to TRBD1 covers 9 bases. V lost 4 bases, J lost 5 bases, and 3 bases stayed unmatched. The germline gives CDR1 SGHTA, CDR2 FQGNSA. The CDR3 is 13 amino acids. The chain's CDR3 is CASSSRTGDEQYF. The CDR3 bases are TGTGCCAGCAGCTCCAGGACAGGGGACGAGCAGTACTTC.

This clonotype appeared many times. The CDR3 loop reads CASSFPRGGEPTYEQYF. CDR3 nucleotides: TGTGCCAGCAGTTTTCCCAGGGGAGGGGAGCCCACCTACGAGCAGTACTTC. This rearrangement joins TRBV12-3 or TRBV12-4 to TRBJ2-7; the D gene is possibly TRBD2 (7 bases). V lost 3 bases to trimming and J lost 2 bases, with 20 bases between them. CDR3 length equals 17 residues.

This clonotype came up once. This chain connects TRBV6-1 to TRBJ2-7, with a possible D match to TRBD2 (7 bases). Per germline, CDR1 MNHNS and CDR2 SASEGT. V lost 8 bases and J lost 2, with 19 bases in between. This CDR3 is built from 15 residues. In nucleotides, the CDR3 is TGTGCCAGCGGGGCGTGGGGGGGGGCACCCTACGAGCAGTACTTC. It is translated as CASGAWGGAPYEQYF.